This T cell receptor (beta chain) was sequenced during a study of blood T cell repertoires in COVID-19. For the study at large: From the United States, Italy and Spain came samples of acute and convalescent COVID-19.

Grouping used clinical history reported by participants in a survey and questionnaire. Generated by immunoSEQ multiplex PCR, the TCRdb table keeps only in-frame clones and is missing some. The sample contains approximately 210,000 clones, around 82% of which appear only once. CDR1 and CDR2 from the germline V gene are SGHVS and FQNEAQ. The V segment lost 1 base and the J segment 2 bases; nucleotides outside the gene matches: 0. CDR3 size: 14 residues. Source material: PBMCs or T cells enriched from blood (not recorded which). This receptor was taken from a woman aged 50 to 60 with acute COVID-19. The chain uses TRBV7-8 and TRBJ1-2; 8 nucleotides match TRBD1. The CDR3 is CASSLGDRNYGYTF. The CDR3 DNA sequence: TGTGCCAGCAGCTTAGGGGACAGGAACTATGGCTACACCTTC.